Listed here are 14 T cell receptor beta chains from one sample, sequenced in a study of blood T cell repertoires in COVID-19. TCRdb's table, derived via immunoSEQ multiplex PCR, lists solely in-frame clones and lacks some. The sample holds about 190,000 clones, roughly 89% seen once. Specimen: peripheral blood. The receptors were gathered from a man aged 40-50 years with acute or convalescent COVID-19.

This chain uses TRBV10-3 with TRBJ1-2; D ambiguous. Germline values: CDR1 ENHRY, CDR2 SYGVKD. The CDR3 is 10 amino acids. Trimming left V 4 bases short and J 10 bases short, with 7 bases between. CDR3 sequence reads: CAISGDSYTF. The CDR3 DNA follows: TGTGCCATCAGTGGAGATTCCTACACCTTC.

The genes are TRBV7-2 and TRBJ2-7, with D hard to call. This CDR3 is built from 13 residues. Trimming left V 1 base short and J 3 bases short, with 7 bases between. The germline V gene encodes CDR1 SGHTA and CDR2 FQGNSA. CDR3 protein: CASSLEQYYEQYF. DNA for the CDR3: TGTGCCAGCAGCTTAGAACAGTACTACGAGCAGTACTTC.

J is TRBJ2-4 and V is TRBV7-3; D perhaps matches TRBD2 (5 bases). Germline V lookup: CDR1 SGHTA, CDR2 FQGTGA. The CDR3 covers 13 residues. Trimming stripped 4 bases from V and 9 bases from J, with 13 bases between. The CDR3 DNA follows: TGTGCCAGCAGCTCTACCGGGGATGGCATTCAGTACTTC. Protein product: CASSSTGDGIQYF. The variable domain in full, completed from reference TRBV7-3 and TRBJ2-4, reads GAGVSQTPSNKVTEKGKYVELRCDPISGHTALYWYRQSLGQGPEFLIYFQGTGAADDSGLPNDRFFAVRPEGSVSTLKIQRTERGDSAVYLCASSSTGDGIQYFGAGTRLSVL.

V and J are TRBV19 and TRBJ1-2; D ambiguous. The CDR3 totals 14 residues. The germline gives CDR1 LNHDA, CDR2 SQIVND (reference sequence). V was clipped by 0 bases and J by 4 bases, with 9 bases between them. This CDR3 reads CASSIDTVLYGYTF. As DNA, the CDR3 is TGTGCCAGTAGTATAGATACAGTCCTCTATGGCTACACCTTC.

CDR3 bases: TGTGCCAGCAGCTTGGGGGCTACAGGGGGCGATTACACTGAAGCTTTCTTT. As protein: CASSLGATGGDYTEAFF. The chain uses TRBV5-4 and TRBJ1-1; 9 bases fit TRBD1. The CDR3 has 17 residues. Germline CDR1 reads SGHNT; CDR2 reads YYREEE (reference sequence). V trimming: 0 bases; J trimming: 3 bases; junction bases outside the gene matches: 9.

The chain carries TRBV7-6 and TRBJ2-7, with a weak D call TRBD1 (6 bases). This CDR3 region has 16 residues. Per germline, CDR1 SGHVS and CDR2 FNYEAQ. With 1 base removed from V and 1 base from J, the gap between germline ends came to 14 bases. DNA of the CDR3: TGTGCCAGCAGCTTAGTCGCCGGGACACCATCCTACGAGCAGTACTTC. This translates into CASSLVAGTPSYEQYF.

This clone was counted once. The CDR3 here is CASSPAGGPQTQYF. CDR3 nucleotide sequence: TGTGCCAGCAGCCCGGCGGGGGGGCCACAGACCCAGTACTTC. The chain joins TRBV6-6 to TRBJ2-5; 9 nucleotides agree with TRBD2. Trimming at V came to 6 bases and at J to 6 bases, leaving 8 bases not matched to a gene. CDR1 and CDR2 from the germline V gene are MNHNY and SVGAGI (reference sequence). This CDR3 has 14 residues.

The gene calls are TRBV16 and TRBJ1-5; D is unresolved. Trimming stripped 0 bases from V and 3 bases from J, with 15 bases between. The CDR3 has 17 residues. Germline lookup yields CDR1 KGHSY and CDR2 FQNENV. CDR3 DNA sequence: TGTGCCAGCAGCCAATCCCCGGGAACCCAACCCAATCAGCCCCAGCATTTT. This translates into CASSQSPGTQPNQPQHF.

The V gene is TRBV28, the J gene TRBJ1-6; 8 positions agree with TRBD1. This CDR3 has 17 residues. With V trimmed by 5 bases and J by 2 bases, 8 bases remained unmatched. Germline V gene data show CDR1 as MDHEN and CDR2 as SYDVKM. The CDR3 sequence is CASSPLQGATYNSPLHF. The CDR3 DNA follows: TGTGCCAGCAGTCCCCTTCAGGGGGCGACCTATAATTCACCCCTCCACTTT.

The V call is TRBV7-9, the J call TRBJ1-2; 10 bases fit TRBD1. CDR3 size: 18 residues. V lost 2 bases, J lost 7 bases, and 16 bases stayed unmatched. The V gene's germline CDR1 is SEHNR and CDR2 FQNEAQ (reference sequence). The CDR3 loop is CASSLKPRDRGRSGGYTF. DNA of the CDR3: TGTGCCAGCAGCTTAAAGCCCCGCGACAGGGGGCGTTCTGGTGGCTACACCTTC. The whole variable domain, filled in from reference TRBV7-9 and TRBJ1-2, reads DTGVSQNPRHKITKRGQNVTFRCDPISEHNRLYWYRQTLGQGPEFLTYFQNEAQLEKSRLLSDRFSAERPKGSFSTLEIQRTEQGDSAMYLCASSLKPRDRGRSGGYTFGSGTRLTVV.

This chain connects TRBV9 to TRBJ1-1; D unclear. CDR1 SGDLS and CDR2 YYNGEE come from the germline V gene. Trimming stripped 5 bases from V and 3 bases from J, with 11 bases between. The CDR3 loop spans 13 amino acids. The CDR3 protein is CASSTGLDTEAFF. DNA for the CDR3: TGTGCCAGCAGTACGGGTTTGGACACTGAAGCTTTCTTT.

The chain recombines TRBV5-4 with TRBJ1-1; possibly TRBD1 for D (5 bases). This CDR3 spans 18 amino acids. The V gene lost 4 bases and the J gene lost 1 base, with 23 bases spanning the gap. The germline V gene encodes CDR1 SGHNT and CDR2 YYREEE (reference sequence). The CDR3 DNA reads TGTGCCAGCAGCGCGACCCAGGACATGATGATGGGGAACACTGAAGCTTTCTTT. Its translation is CASSATQDMMMGNTEAFF.

The rearrangement links TRBV29-1 to TRBJ2-3, with 8 bases lining up with TRBD2. Germline V gene data show CDR1 as SQVTM and CDR2 as ANQGSEA. The CDR3 consists of 14 residues. V dropped 3 bases and J dropped 1; count of bases not matched to a gene: 3. CDR3 sequence: CSVDRGGGTDTQYF. CDR3 nucleotide sequence: TGCAGCGTTGACCGGGGGGGCGGCACAGATACGCAGTATTTT.

The chain joins TRBV19 to TRBJ1-1, with 11 bases lining up with TRBD1. V gave up 5 bases and J gave up 6 bases; unmatched junction bases: 5. This CDR3 is built from 14 residues. Germline loops: CDR1 LNHDA, CDR2 SQIVND (reference sequence). CDR3 loop: CASSPPGQGAEAFF. DNA of the CDR3: TGTGCCAGTAGTCCGCCGGGACAGGGGGCTGAAGCTTTCTTT.